This T cell receptor beta chain was recorded in a study of blood T cell repertoires in COVID-19 (dated by TCRdb to 2020 to 2022). The study in broad terms: Samples from collaborators originated in the United States, Italy and Spain and spanned both the acute and convalescent phases of COVID-19. The material from the prospective study consisted of cDNA or gDNA derived from T cells, B-cell-depleted T cells, or PBMCs. Where available, HLA class I and class II types were taken from metadata supplied by the sample provider and were not determined by assay-based typing. Deeply sampled blood TCRbeta repertoires from subjects exposed to, actively infected with, or recovered from COVID-19 were included in the dataset. A freely available public database, intended as a resource for researchers studying the immune response to SARS-CoV-2, is where the repertoires were released. The samples were drawn from two sources: the first 160 participants of the ongoing ImmuneRACE study, and 950 to 1,500 subjects contributed by 6 global collaborators. The sample metadata nearly always contained a de-identified subject ID, COVID-19 status, age in years and sex.

TCRbeta CDR3 regions were amplified from genomic DNA using the immunoSEQ Assay, a bias-controlled multiplex PCR. The authors processed their data as follows. The number of nucleated cells in each sample was estimated by amplification of reference gene primers within the assay. Sequence reads were collapsed and filtered to measure the absolute abundance of every unique TCRbeta CDR3 rearrangement. For each sample, productive Simpson clonality was calculated as the square root of Simpson's diversity index across productive rearrangements. The table comes from immuneACCESS by way of TCRdb, which keeps in-frame sequences with V and J called. Part of the clones is missing from these tables; in studies checked, under half for an unresolved V gene and the rest for unknown reasons. That table gives V, J and clone size, and the DNA gave D and trimming. The sample table shows around 70,000 clones, and around 86% are seen once. The biggest ten clones account for 29% of the sample.

What the authors observed across the whole study: How much clinical and demographic metadata was included differed by source and by participant, and the metadata was provided uncurated.

The collaborating institutions used their own protocols to collect whole blood in K2EDTA tubes. Collaborator samples were shipped for TCRbeta analysis as frozen whole blood, isolated PBMCs, or DNA extracted from either sample type. Remarks on this clone: The antigen it binds to is not known. There are no base qualities to consult, and no much larger clone falls within one base.

The sequencing input was peripheral blood. This sequence originates from a woman older than 75 with active or convalescent COVID-19.

The DNA is TGTGCCAGCAGTTTATCGTGGACAGGGCGAGAAAAACTGTTTTTT. This codes for CASSLSWTGREKLFF. Rearrangement joined TRBV27 to TRBJ1-4; 8 nucleotides in the junction match TRBD1. The CDR3, from cysteine to phenylalanine, totals 15 residues. Kept here is only the CDR3 DNA, which spans 45 bases and is read in frame from base 1. Looking up the germline V gene (reference sequence) yields CDR1 MNHEY and CDR2 SMNVEV. Compared with germline, V lacks 0 bases and J lacks 8 bases; bases without a gene match: 5. Where the CDR3 stops, the reference TRBV27 and TRBJ1-4 genes take over; the full variable domain is EAQVTQNPRYLITVTGKKLTVTCSQNMNHEYMSWYRQDPGLGLRQIYYSMNVEVTDKGDVPEGYKVSRKEKRNFPLILESPSPNQTSLYFCASSLSWTGREKLFFGSGTQLSVL.